This TCR beta chain was profiled in a study of identical twins. The study, taken as a whole, reports: It was possible that invariant MAIT and iNKT cells partly confounded the zero-insertion analyses. Within twin pairs, the out-of-frame alpha sequences they shared showed excess low generation probability.

Template switching introduced a universal primer site, and the cDNA bore unique molecular identifiers. TCRdb re-called the 5' RACE reads with MiXCR, one entry per CDR3 protein. The sample shows some 200,000 distinct CDR3 sequences, roughly 7.5% of them seen only once. As regards this clonotype: The target antigen is unknown.

CDR1 is SGHTA and CDR2 is FQGNSA in the germline V gene. The CDR3 has 15 amino acids. The V and J ends lost 5 bases and 4 bases respectively, with 17 bases between them. Healthy Caucasian individuals made up all the donors. This same sample was also taken into another study, of yellow fever vaccine responses in identical twins.

The chain combines TRBV7-2 with TRBJ1-1, with D unclear. This clonotype originated in a woman aged 18-29 years in good health. The source material was memory (CD45RO+) T cells sorted from blood. The CDR3: CASSPLRAVSTEAFF. CDR3 sequence (DNA): TGTGCCAGCAGCCCTCTGAGGGCGGTGAGCACTGAAGCTTTCTTT.